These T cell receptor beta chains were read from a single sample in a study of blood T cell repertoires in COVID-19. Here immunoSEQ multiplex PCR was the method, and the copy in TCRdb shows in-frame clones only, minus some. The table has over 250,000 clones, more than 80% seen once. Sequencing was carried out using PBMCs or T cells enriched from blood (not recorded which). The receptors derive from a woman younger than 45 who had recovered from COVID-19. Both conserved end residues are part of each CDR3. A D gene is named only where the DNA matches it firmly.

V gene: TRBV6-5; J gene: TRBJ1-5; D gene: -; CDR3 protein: CASSYSGGSNQPQHF; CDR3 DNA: TGTGCCAGCAGTTACTCTGGGGGGAGCAATCAGCCCCAGCATTTT
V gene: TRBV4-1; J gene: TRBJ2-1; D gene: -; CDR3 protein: CASSQDGDYKHNEQFF; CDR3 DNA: TGCGCCAGCAGCCAAGACGGCGACTATAAACACAATGAGCAGTTCTTC
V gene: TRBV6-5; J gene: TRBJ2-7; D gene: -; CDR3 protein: CASSYSRDSYEQYF; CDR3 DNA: TGTGCCAGCAGTTACTCGAGGGATTCCTACGAGCAGTACTTC
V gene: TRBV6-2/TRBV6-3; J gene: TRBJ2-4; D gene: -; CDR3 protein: CASSYNNKNIQYF; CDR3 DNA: TGTGCCAGCAGTTACAACAACAAAAACATTCAGTACTTC
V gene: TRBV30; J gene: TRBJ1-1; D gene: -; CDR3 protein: CAWSAQANTEAFF; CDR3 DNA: TGTGCCTGGAGTGCTCAGGCGAACACTGAAGCTTTCTTT
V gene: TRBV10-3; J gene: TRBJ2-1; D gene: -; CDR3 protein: CAIGDVIRSSYNEQFF; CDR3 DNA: TGTGCCATCGGTGATGTCATTAGGAGCTCCTACAATGAGCAGTTCTTC
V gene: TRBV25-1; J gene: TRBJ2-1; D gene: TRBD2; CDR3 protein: CASSELGLAEFF; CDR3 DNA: TGTGCCAGCAGTGAATTGGGACTAGCGGAATTCTTC
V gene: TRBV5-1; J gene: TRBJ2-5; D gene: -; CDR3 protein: CASSNTIGEETQYF; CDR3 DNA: TGCGCCAGCAGCAACACTATAGGGGAAGAGACCCAGTACTTC
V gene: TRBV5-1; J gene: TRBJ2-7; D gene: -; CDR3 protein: CASSLLDRAYEQYF; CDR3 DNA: TGCGCCAGCAGCTTGCTGGACAGAGCCTACGAGCAGTACTTC
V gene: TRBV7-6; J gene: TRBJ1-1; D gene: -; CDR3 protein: CASSPGGMNTEAFF; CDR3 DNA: TGTGCCAGCAGCCCGGGGGGCATGAACACTGAAGCTTTCTTT